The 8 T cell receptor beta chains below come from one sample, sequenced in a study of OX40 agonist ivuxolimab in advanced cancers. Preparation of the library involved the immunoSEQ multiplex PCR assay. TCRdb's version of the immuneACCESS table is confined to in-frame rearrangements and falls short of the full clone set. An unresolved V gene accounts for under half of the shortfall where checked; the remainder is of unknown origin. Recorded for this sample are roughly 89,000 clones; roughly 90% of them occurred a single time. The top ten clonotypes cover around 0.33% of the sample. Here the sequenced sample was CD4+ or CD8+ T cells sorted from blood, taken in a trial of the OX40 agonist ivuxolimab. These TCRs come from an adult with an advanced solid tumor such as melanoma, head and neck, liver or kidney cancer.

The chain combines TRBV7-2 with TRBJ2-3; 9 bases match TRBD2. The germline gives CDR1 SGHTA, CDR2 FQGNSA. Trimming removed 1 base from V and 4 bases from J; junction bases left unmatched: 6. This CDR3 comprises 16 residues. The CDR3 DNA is TGTGCCAGCAGCTTAGTTAGCGGGAGTGTGCCAGATACGCAGTATTTT. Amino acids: CASSLVSGSVPDTQYF.

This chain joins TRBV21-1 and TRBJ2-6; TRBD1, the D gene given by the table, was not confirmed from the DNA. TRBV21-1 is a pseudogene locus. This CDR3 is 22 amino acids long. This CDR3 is CASSKGARDRRDTSSGANVLTF. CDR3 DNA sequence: TGTGCCAGCAGCAAAGGGGCCCGGGACAGGCGCGACACCTCCTCTGGGGCCAACGTCCTGACTTTC.

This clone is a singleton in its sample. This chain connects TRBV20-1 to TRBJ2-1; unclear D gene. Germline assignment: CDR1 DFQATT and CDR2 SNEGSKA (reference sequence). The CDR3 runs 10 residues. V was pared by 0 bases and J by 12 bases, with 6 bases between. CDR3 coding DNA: TGCAGTGCTAGAGATAGAGTGCAGTTCTTC. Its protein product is CSARDRVQFF.

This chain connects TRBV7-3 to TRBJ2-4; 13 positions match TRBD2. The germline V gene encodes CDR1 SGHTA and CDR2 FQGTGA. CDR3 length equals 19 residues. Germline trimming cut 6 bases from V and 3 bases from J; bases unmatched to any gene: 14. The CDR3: CASRHNGLAGVWGKNIQYF. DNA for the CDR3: TGTGCCAGCAGACATAATGGACTAGCGGGAGTTTGGGGCAAAAACATTCAGTACTTC.

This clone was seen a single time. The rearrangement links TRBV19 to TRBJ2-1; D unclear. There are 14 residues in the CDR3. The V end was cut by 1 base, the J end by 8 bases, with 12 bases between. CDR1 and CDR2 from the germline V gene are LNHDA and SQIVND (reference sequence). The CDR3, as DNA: TGTGCCAGTAGTATAGTTAGGCTCCAGGATGAGCAGTTCTTC. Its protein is CASSIVRLQDEQFF.

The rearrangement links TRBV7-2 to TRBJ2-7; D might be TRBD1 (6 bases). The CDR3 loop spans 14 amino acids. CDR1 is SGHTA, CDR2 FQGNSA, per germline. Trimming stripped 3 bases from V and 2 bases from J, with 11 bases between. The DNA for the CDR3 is TGTGCCAGCAGCTTTTGGGGGCTCACCTACGAGCAGTACTTC. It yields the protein CASSFWGLTYEQYF.

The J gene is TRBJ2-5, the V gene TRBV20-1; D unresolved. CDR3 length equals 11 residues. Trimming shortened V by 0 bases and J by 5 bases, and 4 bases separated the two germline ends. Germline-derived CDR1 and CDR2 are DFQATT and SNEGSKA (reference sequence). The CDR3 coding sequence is TGCAGTGCTAGAGATTTTGAGACCCAGTACTTC. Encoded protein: CSARDFETQYF.

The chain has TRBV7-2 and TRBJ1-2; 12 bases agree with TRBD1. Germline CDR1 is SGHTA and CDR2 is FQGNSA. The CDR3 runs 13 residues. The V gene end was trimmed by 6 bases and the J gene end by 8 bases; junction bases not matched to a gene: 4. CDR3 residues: CASRGQGAQGYTF. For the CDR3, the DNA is TGTGCCAGCAGGGGACAGGGGGCGCAAGGCTACACCTTC.